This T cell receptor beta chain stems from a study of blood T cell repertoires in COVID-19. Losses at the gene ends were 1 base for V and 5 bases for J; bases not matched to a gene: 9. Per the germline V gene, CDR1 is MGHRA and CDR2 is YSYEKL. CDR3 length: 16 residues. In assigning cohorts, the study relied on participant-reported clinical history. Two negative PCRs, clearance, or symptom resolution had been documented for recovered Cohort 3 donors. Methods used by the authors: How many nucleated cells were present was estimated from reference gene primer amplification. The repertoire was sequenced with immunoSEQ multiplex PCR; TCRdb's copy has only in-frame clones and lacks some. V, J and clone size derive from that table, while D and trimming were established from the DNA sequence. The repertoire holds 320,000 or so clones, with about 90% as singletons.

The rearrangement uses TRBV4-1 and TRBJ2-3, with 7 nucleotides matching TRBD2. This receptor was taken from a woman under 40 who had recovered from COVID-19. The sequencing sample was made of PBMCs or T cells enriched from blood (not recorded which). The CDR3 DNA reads TGCGCCAGCAGCCAAGTAGTCACCGGGGGGATAGATACGCAGTATTTT. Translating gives CASSQVVTGGIDTQYF.